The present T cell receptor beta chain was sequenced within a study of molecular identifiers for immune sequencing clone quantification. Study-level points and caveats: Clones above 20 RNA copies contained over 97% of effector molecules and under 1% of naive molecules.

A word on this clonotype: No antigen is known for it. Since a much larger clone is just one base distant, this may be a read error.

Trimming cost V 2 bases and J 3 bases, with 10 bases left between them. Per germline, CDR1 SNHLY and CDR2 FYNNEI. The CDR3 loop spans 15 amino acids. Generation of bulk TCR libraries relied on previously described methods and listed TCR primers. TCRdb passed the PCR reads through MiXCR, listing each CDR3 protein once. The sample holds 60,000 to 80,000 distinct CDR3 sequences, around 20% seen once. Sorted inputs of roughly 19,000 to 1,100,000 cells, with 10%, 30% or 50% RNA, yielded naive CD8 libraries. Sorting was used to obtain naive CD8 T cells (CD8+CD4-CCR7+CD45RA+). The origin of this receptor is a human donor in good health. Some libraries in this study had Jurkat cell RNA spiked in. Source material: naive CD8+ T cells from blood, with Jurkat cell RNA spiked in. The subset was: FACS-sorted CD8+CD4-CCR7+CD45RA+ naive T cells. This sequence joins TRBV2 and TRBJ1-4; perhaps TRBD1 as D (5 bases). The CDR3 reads CASSETTGSNEKLFF. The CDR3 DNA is TGTGCCAGCAGTGAAACTACAGGATCTAATGAAAAACTGTTTTTT. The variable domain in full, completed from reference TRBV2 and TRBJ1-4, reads EPEVTQTPSHQVTQMGQEVILRCVPISNHLYFYWYRQILGQKVEFLVSFYNNEISEKSEIFDDQFSVERPDGSNFTLKIRSTKLEDSAMYFCASSETTGSNEKLFFGSGTQLSVL.